The 19 T cell receptor beta chains listed next were all sequenced from one sample in a study of cytomegalovirus exposure and HLA in healthy donors. PCR primers comprised 60 Vbeta and 13 Jbeta primers. The repertoire was sequenced with immunoSEQ multiplex PCR; TCRdb's copy has only in-frame clones and lacks some. The top ten clones hold approximately 3.6% of a sample with about 95,000 clones, approximately 80% of them seen once. The sample taken for sequencing was PBMCs. The receptor source for this set is a man aged 30-40 years in good health and CMV-seropositive.

The chain employs TRBV7-2 and TRBJ2-7; D is uncertain. V was trimmed by 5 bases and J by 5 bases, leaving 22 bases between them. The germline V gene has CDR1 SGHTA and CDR2 FQGNSA. CDR3 length: 16 residues. In DNA, the CDR3 is TGTGCCAGCAGCCTGGTCGTGGGCAGAGTCGCGAACGAGCAGTACTTC. It specifies CASSLVVGRVANEQYF.

The V call is TRBV6-4, the J call TRBJ2-1; 8 positions agree with TRBD2. The CDR3 length is 17 residues. The germline CDR1 and CDR2 sequences are MRHNA and SNTAGT. Germline trimming cut 5 bases from V and 6 bases from J; bases unmatched to any gene: 15. The CDR3 loop reads CASSLQPGLVNTNEQFF. The CDR3 coding sequence is TGTGCCAGCAGTCTCCAACCGGGACTAGTAAACACCAATGAGCAGTTCTTC.

This sequence joins TRBV18 and TRBJ1-4, with 8 bases matching TRBD1. This CDR3 has 14 residues. After removal of 3 bases from V and 7 bases from J, the junction contained 4 bases not matched to a gene. CDR1 and CDR2 from the germline V gene are KGHSH and LQKENI. The DNA of the CDR3 is TGTGCCAGCTCACCTGGACAGGGCGGTGAAAAACTGTTTTTT. It encodes CASSPGQGGEKLFF.

This rearrangement joins TRBV4-1 to TRBJ1-2; 9 bases line up with TRBD1. The CDR3 loop spans 19 amino acids. CDR1 is MGHRA, CDR2 YSYEKL, per germline. The V gene end was trimmed by 3 bases and the J gene end by 8 bases; junction bases not matched to a gene: 22. CDR3: CASSHPSGQGETWRGGYTF. The CDR3 DNA sequence: TGCGCCAGCAGCCACCCATCGGGACAGGGAGAGACTTGGAGGGGCGGCTACACCTTC.

A few counts support this clone. J is TRBJ1-4 and V is TRBV5-6, with D perhaps TRBD1 (6 bases). V lost 2 bases and J lost 4, with 18 bases in between. The CDR3 runs 17 residues. Germline V gives CDR1 SGHDT, CDR2 YYEEEE. This CDR3 is CASSFAPQQGYNEKLFF. In DNA form, the CDR3 reads TGTGCCAGCAGCTTCGCCCCCCAACAGGGCTATAATGAAAAACTGTTTTTT.

The chain uses TRBV6-5 and TRBJ2-7; no definite D call. The CDR3 totals 14 residues. Trimming took off 0 bases at V and 3 bases at J, with 9 bases between the two ends. Germline CDR1 is MNHEY and CDR2 is SVGAGI. The CDR3 coding sequence is TGTGCCAGCAGTTACTCGAGACAATACTACGAGCAGTACTTC. This encodes CASSYSRQYYEQYF.

The chain uses TRBV28 and TRBJ2-5, with D uncertain. Trimming took 5 bases from V and 1 from J, leaving 17 bases between them. The CDR3 totals 16 residues. Germline V gene data show CDR1 as MDHEN and CDR2 as SYDVKM. DNA of the CDR3: TGTGCCAGCAGTACCCTGACCCTTACTATCCAAGAGACCCAGTACTTC. Amino acids: CASSTLTLTIQETQYF.

This clone has a handful of counts. This chain links TRBV6-5 with TRBJ1-1, with D perhaps matching TRBD1 (6 bases). CDR1 and CDR2 from the germline V gene are MNHEY and SVGAGI. There are 13 residues in the CDR3. The V end was cut by 10 bases, the J end by 7 bases, with 19 bases between. The DNA for the CDR3 is TGTGCCACCATGGGGGCAGTCAGGAATGAAGCTTTCTTT. Its protein is CATMGAVRNEAFF.

This clone was observed a handful of times. The CDR3: CAWSVKLPKTYNEQFF. CDR3 in DNA: TGTGCCTGGAGTGTAAAACTGCCGAAAACCTACAATGAGCAGTTCTTC. V and J are TRBV30 and TRBJ2-1, with no clear D. This CDR3 spans 16 amino acids. CDR1 GTSNPN and CDR2 SVGIG come from the germline V gene (reference sequence). Trimming removed 0 bases from V and 2 bases from J, with 14 bases in between.

V gene TRBV25-1 combines with J gene TRBJ1-5; 8 bases align to TRBD1. The CDR3 has 14 residues. CDR1 is MGHDK, CDR2 SYGVNS, per germline. With 4 bases clipped from V and 2 bases from J, the junction kept 1 base outside the gene matches. The CDR3 loop is CASSAGQGNQPQHF. The CDR3 DNA sequence: TGTGCCAGCAGTGCGGGACAGGGCAATCAGCCCCAGCATTTT.

J is TRBJ2-1 and V is TRBV7-9, with 14 bases lining up with TRBD2. Trimming removed 6 bases from V and 9 bases from J; junction bases left unmatched: 10. The length of the CDR3 is 16 residues. In germline, CDR1 is SEHNR, CDR2 FQNEAQ (reference sequence). The CDR3 coding sequence is TGTGCCAGCAGTAAAACCGGGACTAGCGGGAGAGGTGAGCAGTTCTTC. It yields the protein CASSKTGTSGRGEQFF.

This rearrangement joins TRBV7-2 to TRBJ2-7; TRBD1 might be the D (6 bases). V was cut by 0 bases and J by 2 bases, with 11 bases left in between. The CDR3 totals 15 residues. Germline V gene sequence: CDR1 SGHTA, CDR2 FQGNSA. The CDR3 is CASSLAGTYAYEQYF. DNA of the CDR3: TGTGCCAGCAGCTTAGCCGGGACATATGCCTACGAGCAGTACTTC.

This chain joins TRBV9 and TRBJ2-2, with D possibly being TRBD2 (5 bases). The CDR3 spans 15 residues. Looked up from germline, CDR1 is SGDLS and CDR2 is YYNGEE. V lost 4 bases to trimming and J lost 1 base, with 11 bases between them. For the CDR3, the DNA is TGTGCCAGCAGCCCCCGGGGTGGGAACACCGGGGAGCTGTTTTTT. Its translation: CASSPRGGNTGELFF.

The chain is built from TRBV6-5 and TRBJ2-7, with D tentatively TRBD2 (6 bases). V gave up 4 bases and J gave up 0 bases, with 16 bases separating them. The CDR3 is 16 residues long. CDR1 MNHEY and CDR2 SVGAGI come from the germline V gene. CDR3 in amino acids: CASSSGLAPSSYEQYF. In nucleotides, the CDR3 is TGTGCCAGCAGTTCGGGGCTAGCGCCCAGCTCCTACGAGCAGTACTTC.

This rearrangement joins TRBV6-1 to TRBJ2-7; 7 bases align to TRBD2. This CDR3 has 18 residues. V gave up 2 bases and J gave up 2 bases; unmatched junction bases: 15. In germline, CDR1 is MNHNS, CDR2 SASEGT. CDR3 region: CASSERRVAGLPAYEQYF. The CDR3 region has the DNA TGTGCCAGCAGTGAAAGGCGGGTAGCGGGTTTACCAGCCTACGAGCAGTACTTC.

The CDR3 here is CASGGTREAAYEQYF. Written as DNA, the CDR3 is TGTGCCAGTGGGGGGACCCGGGAGGCCGCCTACGAGCAGTACTTC. This rearrangement joins TRBV11-1 to TRBJ2-7; 7 bases are a match to TRBD2. V shed 9 bases, J shed 2 bases, and the junction held 13 bases outside the gene matches. The germline CDR1 and CDR2 sequences are SGHAT and FQDESV (reference sequence). This CDR3 is built from 15 residues.

The chain carries TRBV28 and TRBJ1-2; TRBD1 aligns across 10 bases. Losses at the gene ends were 2 bases for V and 8 bases for J; bases not matched to a gene: 11. CDR3 length: 16 amino acids. Germline V gene lookup returns CDR1 MDHEN and CDR2 SYDVKM. CDR3 sequence: CASSLQPGQGFGGYTF. DNA of the CDR3: TGTGCCAGCAGTTTACAGCCGGGACAGGGGTTCGGCGGCTACACCTTC.

The chain uses TRBV7-2 and TRBJ2-5, with D perhaps matching TRBD1 (6 bases). The J call may be mistaken, given a closer DNA end match to TRBJ2-7. CDR3 length: 15 residues. CDR1 is SGHTA and CDR2 is FQGNSA in the germline V gene. CDR3 sequence (DNA): TGTGCCAGCAGCTTAGCACAGGGCGTGAGGAACGAGCAGTACTTC. It yields the protein CASSLAQGVRNEQYF.

This clone was seen only a few times. This chain uses TRBV6-6 with TRBJ1-1; D call uncertain. CDR1 MNHNY and CDR2 SVGAGI come from the germline V gene (reference sequence). This CDR3 is built from 14 residues. Between the trimmed V and J ends, which lost 2 bases and 0 bases, there was a span of 7 bases. CDR3 residues: CASSYGSMNTEAFF. The CDR3 DNA reads as TGTGCCAGCAGTTACGGCTCGATGAACACTGAAGCTTTCTTT.